Each of the 13 T cell receptor beta chains below was sequenced from the same sample in a study of tumour-infiltrating T cells in Burkitt lymphoma. The method was immunoSEQ multiplex PCR; TCRdb's version includes in-frame clones alone and lacks a portion of them. This repertoire shows approximately 4,500 clones, around 84% found once; its top ten account for about 13%. The sample comprised tumor tissue. The receptor set was obtained from a human donor with diffuse large B-cell lymphoma. Some clones in this sample may be carry-over from other donors' samples.

V and J are TRBV6-5 and TRBJ1-1, with 9 bases fitting TRBD1. V trimming: 4 bases; J trimming: 2 bases; junction bases outside the gene matches: 8. The CDR3 is 16 residues long. Germline V CDR1 and CDR2: MNHEY, SVGAGI. The CDR3 coding sequence is TGTGCCAGCAGTTCTCCGGGACAGGGAAAAAACACTGAAGCTTTCTTT. It translates to CASSSPGQGKNTEAFF.

The chain combines TRBV11-2 with TRBJ2-3; 7 positions match TRBD1. V was clipped by 5 bases and J by 3 bases; unmatched bases: 8. Germline loops: CDR1 SGHAT, CDR2 FQNNGV. The CDR3 runs 15 residues. The CDR3 DNA reads TGTGCCAGCAGCCCGACAGGGATGCGTACAGATACGCAGTATTTT. Translation gives CASSPTGMRTDTQYF.

This chain uses TRBV5-1 with TRBJ2-3, with 7 bases fitting TRBD2. In germline, CDR1 is SGHRS, CDR2 YFSETQ. CDR3 length: 16 amino acids. The ends lost 0 bases at V and 2 bases at J; junction bases unmatched: 6. For the CDR3, the DNA is TGCGCCAGCAGCTTGGTTAGGGACTACCTCACAGATACGCAGTATTTT. Translated: CASSLVRDYLTDTQYF. Complete variable domain (other parts from reference TRBV5-1 and TRBJ2-3): KAGVTQTPRYLIKTRGQQVTLSCSPISGHRSVSWYQQTPGQGLQFLFEYFSETQRNKGNFPGRFSGRQFSNSRSEMNVSTLELGDSALYLCASSLVRDYLTDTQYFGPGTRLTVL.

A few counts support this clone. V is TRBV19 and J is TRBJ1-5; 7 bases agree with TRBD1. The germline V gene encodes CDR1 LNHDA and CDR2 SQIVND (reference sequence). Unmatched junction bases numbered 6, after V lost 6 bases and J lost 4 bases. The CDR3 consists of 14 residues. Here the CDR3 DNA reads TGTGCCAGTAGACAGACAGGGCAAAATCAGCCCCAGCATTTT. Protein: CASRQTGQNQPQHF.

This rearrangement joins TRBV7-9 to TRBJ2-7; 8 nucleotides match TRBD1. The germline V gene has CDR1 SEHNR and CDR2 FQNEAQ (reference sequence). V shed 3 bases, J shed 4 bases, and the junction held 8 bases outside the gene matches. CDR3 size: 15 residues. The CDR3, as DNA: TGTGCCAGCAGCTTCACAGGGGGACTGATGTACGAGCAGTACTTC. This encodes CASSFTGGLMYEQYF.

The V call is TRBV10-2, the J call TRBJ2-7; the D is unclear. The CDR3 loop spans 12 amino acids. V lost 6 bases and J lost 3, with 9 bases in between. CDR1 is WSHSY, CDR2 SAAADI, per germline. For the CDR3, the DNA is TGCGCCAGCAGCCGTGACAACTACGAGCAGTACTTC. Amino acid sequence: CASSRDNYEQYF.

This chain joins TRBV14 and TRBJ1-5; D is uncertain. Trimming cost V 2 bases and J 6 bases, with 8 bases left between them. Looked up from germline, CDR1 is SGHDN and CDR2 is FVKESK. The CDR3 runs 13 residues. The CDR3: CASSQYSGQPQHF. The CDR3 DNA reads TGTGCCAGCAGCCAATATAGCGGTCAGCCCCAGCATTTT.

The chain joins TRBV5-1 to TRBJ2-1; D gene unclear. From germline, CDR1 is SGHRS and CDR2 YFSETQ. CDR3 length: 15 amino acids. With 2 bases removed from V and 3 bases from J, the gap between germline ends came to 12 bases. CDR3 loop: CASSLRVGFYNEQFF. The CDR3 DNA is TGCGCCAGCAGCTTACGGGTTGGTTTCTACAATGAGCAGTTCTTC.

V and J are TRBV28 and TRBJ1-5; D unclear. The CDR3 sequence is 15 residues long. Per the germline V gene, CDR1 is MDHEN and CDR2 is SYDVKM. V was shortened by 3 bases and J by 5 bases, with 14 bases between the two germline ends. The CDR3 DNA follows: TGTGCCAGCAGTTTGTTTGGCGACCTTTATCAGCCCCAGCATTTT. It encodes CASSLFGDLYQPQHF.

In its sample, this clone was seen a few times. This chain connects TRBV29-1 to TRBJ2-5; 12 bases fit TRBD1. CDR3 length: 14 residues. The V gene end was trimmed by 1 base and the J gene end by 4 bases; junction bases not matched to a gene: 1. Germline assignment: CDR1 SQVTM and CDR2 ANQGSEA. This CDR3 reads CSVEGDRGRETQYF. The CDR3 nucleotides read TGCAGCGTTGAAGGGGACAGGGGGCGAGAGACCCAGTACTTC.

The chain uses TRBV5-1 and TRBJ2-7; TRBD1 aligns across 9 bases. CDR3 length equals 15 residues. The V gene's germline CDR1 is SGHRS and CDR2 YFSETQ. Germline trimming cut 5 bases from V and 5 bases from J; bases unmatched to any gene: 11. CDR3: CASRDPGQGIHEQYF. The CDR3 DNA is TGCGCCAGCAGGGATCCGGGACAGGGCATCCACGAGCAGTACTTC.

This chain uses TRBV10-3 with TRBJ1-2; D possibly corresponds to TRBD1 (6 bases). Trimming took off 2 bases at V and 2 bases at J, with 6 bases between the two ends. This CDR3 is built from 13 residues. Looked up from germline, CDR1 is ENHRY and CDR2 is SYGVKD. The CDR3 DNA follows: TGTGCCATCAGTGAGGGACAGAACTATGGCTACACCTTC. Translation: CAISEGQNYGYTF.

This clone was found a few times. This chain connects TRBV6-1 to TRBJ1-3; no clear D gene. Germline V lookup: CDR1 MNHNS, CDR2 SASEGT. The CDR3 totals 15 residues. Trimming pared 1 base from V and 0 bases from J, leaving 7 bases between. CDR3 nucleotides: TGTGCCAGCAGTGAAGAGCTGTACTCTGGAAACACCATATATTTT. Translated: CASSEELYSGNTIYF.